The source of this T cell receptor (beta chain) is a study of blood T cell repertoires in COVID-19. Study information: The samples span acute and convalescent COVID-19 from the United States, Italy and Spain. PBMCs, B-cell-depleted T cells, or T cells were the source of the cDNA or gDNA that made up the material.

This clone was picked up a small number of times. Original analysis: Amplification of reference gene primers provided the estimated nucleated cell counts. Clones were sequenced by immunoSEQ multiplex PCR, and TCRdb holds only the in-frame ones, with some missing. D and trimming come from the DNA, and the V and J calls and clone size come from that table. The sample yields about 150,000 clones, 80% seen once. The CDR3 has 13 amino acids. V was clipped by 5 bases and J by 8 bases, with 12 bases between them. The sequencing input was peripheral blood. The TCR sequence derives from a woman in her forties or fifties with acute or convalescent COVID-19. This chain links TRBV12-3 or TRBV12-4 with TRBJ1-4, with D maybe TRBD1 (5 bases). CDR3 sequence (DNA): TGTGCCAGCAGTCCTTATGGGGGGGAAAAACTGTTTTTT. It specifies CASSPYGGEKLFF.